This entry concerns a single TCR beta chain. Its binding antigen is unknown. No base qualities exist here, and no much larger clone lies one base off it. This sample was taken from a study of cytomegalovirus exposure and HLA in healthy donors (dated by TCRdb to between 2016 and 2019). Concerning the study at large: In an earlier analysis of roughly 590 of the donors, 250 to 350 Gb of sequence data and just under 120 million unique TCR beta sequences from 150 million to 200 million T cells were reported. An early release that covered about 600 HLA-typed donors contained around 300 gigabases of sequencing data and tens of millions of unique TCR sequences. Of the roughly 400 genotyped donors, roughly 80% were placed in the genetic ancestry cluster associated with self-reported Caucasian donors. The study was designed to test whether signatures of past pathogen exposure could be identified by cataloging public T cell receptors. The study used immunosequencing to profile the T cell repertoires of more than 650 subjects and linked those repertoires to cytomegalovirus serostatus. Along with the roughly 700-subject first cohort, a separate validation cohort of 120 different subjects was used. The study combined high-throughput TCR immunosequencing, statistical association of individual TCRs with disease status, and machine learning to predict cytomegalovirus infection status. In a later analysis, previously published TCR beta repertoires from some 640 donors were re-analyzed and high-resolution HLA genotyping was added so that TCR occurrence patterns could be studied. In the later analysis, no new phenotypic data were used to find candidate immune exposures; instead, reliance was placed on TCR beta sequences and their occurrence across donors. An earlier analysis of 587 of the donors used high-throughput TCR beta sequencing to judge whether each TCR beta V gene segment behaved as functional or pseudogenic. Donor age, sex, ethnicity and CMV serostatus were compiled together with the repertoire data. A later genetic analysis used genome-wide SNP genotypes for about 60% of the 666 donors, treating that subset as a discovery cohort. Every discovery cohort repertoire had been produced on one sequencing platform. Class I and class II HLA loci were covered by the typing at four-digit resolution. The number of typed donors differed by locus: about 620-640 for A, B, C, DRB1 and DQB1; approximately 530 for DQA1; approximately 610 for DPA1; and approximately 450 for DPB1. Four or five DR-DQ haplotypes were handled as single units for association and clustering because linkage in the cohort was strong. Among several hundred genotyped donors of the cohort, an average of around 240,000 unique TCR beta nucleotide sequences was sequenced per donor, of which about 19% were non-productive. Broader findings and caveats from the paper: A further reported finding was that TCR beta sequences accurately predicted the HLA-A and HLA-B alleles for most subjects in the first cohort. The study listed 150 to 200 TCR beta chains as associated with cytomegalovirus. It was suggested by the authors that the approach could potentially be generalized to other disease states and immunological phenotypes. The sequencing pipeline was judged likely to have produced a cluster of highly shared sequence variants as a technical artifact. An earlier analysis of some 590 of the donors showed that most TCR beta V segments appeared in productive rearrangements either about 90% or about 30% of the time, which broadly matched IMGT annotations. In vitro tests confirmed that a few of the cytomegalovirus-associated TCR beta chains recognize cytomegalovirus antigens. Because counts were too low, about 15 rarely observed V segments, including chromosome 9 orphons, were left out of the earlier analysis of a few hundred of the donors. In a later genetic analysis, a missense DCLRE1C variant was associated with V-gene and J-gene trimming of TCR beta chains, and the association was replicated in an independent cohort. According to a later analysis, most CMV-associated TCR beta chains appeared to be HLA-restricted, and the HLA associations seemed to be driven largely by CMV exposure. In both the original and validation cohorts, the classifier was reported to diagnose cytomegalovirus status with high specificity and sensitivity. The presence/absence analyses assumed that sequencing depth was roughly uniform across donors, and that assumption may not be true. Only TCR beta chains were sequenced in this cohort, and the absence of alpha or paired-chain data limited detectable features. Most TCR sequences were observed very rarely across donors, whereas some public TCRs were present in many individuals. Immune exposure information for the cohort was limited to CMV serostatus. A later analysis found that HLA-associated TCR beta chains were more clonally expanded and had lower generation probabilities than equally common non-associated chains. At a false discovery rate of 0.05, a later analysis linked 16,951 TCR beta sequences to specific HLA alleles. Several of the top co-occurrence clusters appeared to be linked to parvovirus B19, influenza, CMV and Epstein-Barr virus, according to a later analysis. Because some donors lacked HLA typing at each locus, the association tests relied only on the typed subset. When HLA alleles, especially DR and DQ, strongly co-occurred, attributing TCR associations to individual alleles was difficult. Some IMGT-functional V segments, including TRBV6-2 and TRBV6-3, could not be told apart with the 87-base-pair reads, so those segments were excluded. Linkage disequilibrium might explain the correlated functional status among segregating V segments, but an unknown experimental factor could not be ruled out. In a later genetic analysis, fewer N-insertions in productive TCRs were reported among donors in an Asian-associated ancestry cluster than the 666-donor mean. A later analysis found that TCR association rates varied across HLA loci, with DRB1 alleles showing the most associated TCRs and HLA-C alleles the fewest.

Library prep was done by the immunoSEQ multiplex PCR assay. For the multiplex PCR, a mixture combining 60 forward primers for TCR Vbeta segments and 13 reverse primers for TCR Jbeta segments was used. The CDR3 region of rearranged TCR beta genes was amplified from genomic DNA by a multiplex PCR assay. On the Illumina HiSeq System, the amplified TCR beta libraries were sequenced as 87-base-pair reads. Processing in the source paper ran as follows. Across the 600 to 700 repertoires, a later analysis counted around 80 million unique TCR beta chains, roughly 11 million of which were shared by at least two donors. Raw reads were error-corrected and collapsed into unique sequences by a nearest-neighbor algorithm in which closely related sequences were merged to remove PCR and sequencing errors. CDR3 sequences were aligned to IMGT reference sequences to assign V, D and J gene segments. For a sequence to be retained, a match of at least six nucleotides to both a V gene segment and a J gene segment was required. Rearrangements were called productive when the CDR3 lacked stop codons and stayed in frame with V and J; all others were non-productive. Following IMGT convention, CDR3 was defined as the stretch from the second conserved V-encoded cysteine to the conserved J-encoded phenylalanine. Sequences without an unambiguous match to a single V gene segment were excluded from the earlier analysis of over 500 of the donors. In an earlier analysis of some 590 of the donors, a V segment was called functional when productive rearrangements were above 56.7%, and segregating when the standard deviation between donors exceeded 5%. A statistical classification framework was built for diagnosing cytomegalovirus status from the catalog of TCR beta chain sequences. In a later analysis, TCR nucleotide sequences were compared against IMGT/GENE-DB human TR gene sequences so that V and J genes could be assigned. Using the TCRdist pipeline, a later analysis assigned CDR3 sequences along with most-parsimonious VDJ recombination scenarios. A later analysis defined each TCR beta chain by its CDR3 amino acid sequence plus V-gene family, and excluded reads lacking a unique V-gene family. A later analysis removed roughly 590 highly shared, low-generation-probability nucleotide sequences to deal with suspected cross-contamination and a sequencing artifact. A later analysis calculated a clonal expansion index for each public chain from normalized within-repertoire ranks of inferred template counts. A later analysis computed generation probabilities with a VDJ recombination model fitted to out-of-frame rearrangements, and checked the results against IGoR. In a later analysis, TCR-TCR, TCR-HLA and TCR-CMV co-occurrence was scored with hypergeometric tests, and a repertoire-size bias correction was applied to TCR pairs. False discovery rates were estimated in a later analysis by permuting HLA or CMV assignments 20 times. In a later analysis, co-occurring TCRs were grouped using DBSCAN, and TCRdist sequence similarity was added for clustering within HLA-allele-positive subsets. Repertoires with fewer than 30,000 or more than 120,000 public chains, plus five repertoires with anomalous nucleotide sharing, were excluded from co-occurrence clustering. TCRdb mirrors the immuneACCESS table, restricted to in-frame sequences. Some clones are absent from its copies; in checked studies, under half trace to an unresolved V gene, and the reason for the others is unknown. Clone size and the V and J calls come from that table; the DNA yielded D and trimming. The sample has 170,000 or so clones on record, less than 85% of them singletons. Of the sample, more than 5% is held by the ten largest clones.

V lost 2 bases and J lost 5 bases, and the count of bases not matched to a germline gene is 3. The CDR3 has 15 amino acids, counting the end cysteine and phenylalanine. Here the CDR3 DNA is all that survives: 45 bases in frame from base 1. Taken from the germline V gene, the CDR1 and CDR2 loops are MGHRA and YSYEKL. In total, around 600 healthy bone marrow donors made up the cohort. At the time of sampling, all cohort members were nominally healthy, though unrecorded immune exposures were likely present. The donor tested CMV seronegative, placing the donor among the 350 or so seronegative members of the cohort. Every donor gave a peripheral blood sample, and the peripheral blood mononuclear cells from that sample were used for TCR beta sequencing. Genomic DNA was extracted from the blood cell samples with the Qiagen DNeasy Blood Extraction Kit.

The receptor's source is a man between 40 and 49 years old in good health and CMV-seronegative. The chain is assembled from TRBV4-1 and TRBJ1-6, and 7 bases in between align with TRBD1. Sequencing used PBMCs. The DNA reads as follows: TGCGCCAGCAGCCAACCCGGGACAGATAATTCACCCCTCCACTTT. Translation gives CASSQPGTDNSPLHF.